A selection of T cell receptor beta chains follows, all from one sample in a study of shared clonotypes between healthy human individuals. The data were produced by immunoSEQ multiplex PCR, yet TCRdb's version contains in-frame clones alone and is incomplete. The sample yields about 2.3 million clones, 85% to 95% seen once. Sequenced material: naive CD4+ T cells from PBMCs. These TCRs come from a man aged 18 to 29 in good health. Some clones in this sample may be carry-over from other donors' samples. The CDR3 runs from the conserved cysteine through the conserved F or W. Each record gives: clone size, J gene, D gene, V gene, CDR3 DNA, CDR3 protein. A D gene is named only where the DNA matches it firmly. A row's size may be missing; if present it is once, few, many or a size class.

>-|TRBJ1-5|TRBD1|TRBV6-1
TGTGCCAGCAGGAGGGACAGGGTTCAGCCCCAGCATTTT
CASRRDRVQPQHF
>-|TRBJ2-2|TRBD2|TRBV5-4
TGTGCCAGCAGCGACGGGACTAGCGGGCCCGGGGAGCTGTTTTTT
CASSDGTSGPGELFF
>-|TRBJ1-2|-|TRBV28
TGTGCCAGCAGCCCTCCGGGACCTAACTATGGCTACACCTTC
CASSPPGPNYGYTF
>-|TRBJ2-3|-|TRBV10-3
TGTGCCATCAAGGGCGGCACAGATACGCAGTATTTT
CAIKGGTDTQYF
>-|TRBJ2-7|-|TRBV2
TGTGTTTCCGGCAGAGAGACCTACGAGCAGTACTTC
CVSGRETYEQYF
>-|TRBJ2-1|-|TRBV27
TGTGCCAGCAGATCTCAGGGGTTCTACAATGAGCAGTTCTTC
CASRSQGFYNEQFF
>-|TRBJ2-5|-|TRBV6-6
TGTGCCAGCAGTTCCCAGGGAAATAGCGTGGAGACCCAGTACTTC
CASSSQGNSVETQYF
>-|TRBJ2-7|-|TRBV19
TGTGCCAGTAGTATAGCTTCCCGGAGAGCCTACGAGCAGTACTTC
CASSIASRRAYEQYF
>-|TRBJ2-7|TRBD1|TRBV19
TGTGCCAGTAGTCCAGACAGGGGGCTTGGCTACGAGCAGTACTTC
CASSPDRGLGYEQYF
>-|TRBJ2-1|TRBD2|TRBV10-3
TGTGCCATCAGTAAAGGGCTAGCGGATGAATACAATGAGCAGTTCTTC
CAISKGLADEYNEQFF
>-|TRBJ2-1|-|TRBV5-4
TGTGCCAGCAGCCATGCCCTCCGCGATGAGCAGTTCTTC
CASSHALRDEQFF
>-|TRBJ2-2|-|TRBV5-1
TGCGCCAGCAGCCCCGGGGACCGCACCGGGGAGCTGTTTTTT
CASSPGDRTGELFF
>few|TRBJ1-1|-|TRBV2
TGTGCCAGCAGTGATGTAAACACTGAAGCTTTCTTT
CASSDVNTEAFF
>-|TRBJ2-7|TRBD2|TRBV4-2
TGTGCCAGCAGCCACCCACTAGCGGCAGACTACGAGCAGTACTTC
CASSHPLAADYEQYF
>-|TRBJ2-6|-|TRBV30
TGTGCCGTAAACCGAGACAGGGATGGAGGGGGGGCCAACGTCCTGACTTTC
CAVNRDRDGGGANVLTF
>-|TRBJ1-2|-|TRBV4-1
TGCGCCAGCAGCCAGATAACCCGGGGCAGGCCCTATGGCTACACCTTC
CASSQITRGRPYGYTF
>-|TRBJ2-3|-|TRBV7-2
TGTGCCAGCAGCTTAGGACCCCCAGATACGCAGTATTTT
CASSLGPPDTQYF
>-|TRBJ2-7|-|TRBV4-2
TGTGCCAGCAGCTCCCTCCGGGACTTCTCCTACGAGCAGTACTTC
CASSSLRDFSYEQYF
>-|TRBJ2-5|TRBD1|TRBV28
TGTGCCAGCAGTTCACCGGGACAGGGGGTCCAAGAGACCCAGTACTTC
CASSSPGQGVQETQYF
>-|TRBJ2-2|-|TRBV11-3
TGTGCCAGCAGCTCCAGGGGGGATGCGAGTACCGGGGAGCTGTTTTTT
CASSSRGDASTGELFF
>-|TRBJ2-1|TRBD2|TRBV7-3
TGTGCCAGCAGCTTAACGCCGGCGGCAGCGGGAGGGCCGAATGAGCAGTTCTTC
CASSLTPAAAGGPNEQFF
>-|TRBJ2-3|TRBD2|TRBV30
TGTGCCTGGAACGTGCGGGAGAGGGATACGCAGTATTTT
CAWNVRERDTQYF
>-|TRBJ1-1|-|TRBV7-9
TGTGCCAGCAGCTTAGCAGCTGGGCTGGGGGCTTTCTTT
CASSLAAGLGAFF
>-|TRBJ2-1|-|TRBV5-6
TGTGCCAGCAGCTTGGTCCGGCAGGTAAATGAGCAGTTCTTC
CASSLVRQVNEQFF
>-|TRBJ2-7|-|TRBV5-1
TGCGCCAGCAGCTTGGCTCCACCTGTCTGGTCCTACGAGCAGTACTTC
CASSLAPPVWSYEQYF
>once|TRBJ1-6|-|TRBV25-1
TGTGCCAGCAGTGAAGAAAGGGTTCTCCACTTT
CASSEERVLHF
>-|TRBJ2-5|-|TRBV27
TGTGCCAGCAGTTTAGTCCGGGGGACCCAGTACTTC
CASSLVRGTQYF
>-|TRBJ2-7|TRBD2|TRBV5-3
TGTGCCAGAAGCCCCCCCAGGGAGCGGGAGATAGGCGACGAGCAGTACTTC
CARSPPREREIGDEQYF
>-|TRBJ2-7|TRBD2|TRBV5-4
TGTGCCAGCAGCTTGGGGGAGGGAGGGCCTTGGTACGAGCAGTACTTC
CASSLGEGGPWYEQYF
>-|TRBJ2-5|-|TRBV30
TGTGCCTGGAGTGTACGGGAAGAGACCCAGTACTTC
CAWSVREETQYF
>-|TRBJ2-1|TRBD2|TRBV19
TGTGCCAGTAGTATAAGGCGTAGCGGGAGGGCCCATTCTGAGCAGTTCTTC
CASSIRRSGRAHSEQFF
>-|TRBJ2-1|TRBD1|TRBV7-2
TGTGCCAGCAGCCTCGGGACAGGGACCTACAATGAGCAGTTCTTC
CASSLGTGTYNEQFF
>-|TRBJ1-1|-|TRBV5-1
TGCGCCAGCAGCTTGAGAGCCCTTGGACAGAGCCTTATGAACACTGAAGCTTTCTTT
CASSLRALGQSLMNTEAFF
>-|TRBJ2-5|-|TRBV5-6
TGTGCCAGCAGCGTAGGGGCCTGGGAGACCCAGTACTTC
CASSVGAWETQYF
>-|TRBJ2-5|TRBD2|TRBV10-3
TGTGCCATCAGTGAGGCGGGAGAGGTGGGGACCCAGTACTTC
CAISEAGEVGTQYF
>-|TRBJ2-3|TRBD2|TRBV10-2
TGCGCCAGCGCCGCCGACGGACTAGCGGATCGCACAGATACGCAGTATTTT
CASAADGLADRTDTQYF
>once|TRBJ2-1|-|TRBV7-3
TGTGCCAGCAGCTTCGACAGGTGGAACAATGAGCAGTTCTTC
CASSFDRWNNEQFF
>-|TRBJ2-1|-|TRBV4-1
TGCGCCAGCAGCCAAGTTGGTAGAGGCAGTGAGCAGTTCTTC
CASSQVGRGSEQFF
>-|TRBJ1-1|TRBD1|TRBV7-9
TGTGCCAGCAGCTTGCAGGGGGAAGGGCGGACTGAAGCTTTCTTT
CASSLQGEGRTEAFF
>-|TRBJ2-1|TRBD2|TRBV5-1
TGCGCCAGCAGTCTGACCGGGACTAGCGGTAATGAGCAGTTCTTC
CASSLTGTSGNEQFF
>-|TRBJ2-5|-|TRBV5-1
TGCGCCAGCAGCTTGGGGGGCGCAGGGCAAGAGACCCAGTACTTC
CASSLGGAGQETQYF
>-|TRBJ2-1|TRBD2|TRBV4-1
TGCGCCAGCAGCCATACTAGCGCGAGCTCCTACAATGAGCAGTTCTTC
CASSHTSASSYNEQFF
>-|TRBJ2-1|TRBD1|TRBV5-1
TGCGCCAGCAGCTGGGAACCGGGACAGGTCTTATTCTTC
CASSWEPGQVLFF
>-|TRBJ2-7|-|TRBV7-2
TGTGCCAGCAGCTTAGGGCGGGCCTTACCCTACGAGCAGTACTTC
CASSLGRALPYEQYF
>-|TRBJ1-1|-|TRBV15
TGTGCCACCAGCAGACGACGGGGAACGAACACTGAAGCTTTCTTT
CATSRRRGTNTEAFF
>-|TRBJ2-7|-|TRBV2
TGTGCCAGCAGTGAAGACGCGGGGGAGCAGTACTTC
CASSEDAGEQYF
>-|TRBJ1-1|-|TRBV4-1
TGCGCCAGCAGCCATTGGATAGGGGAGACTGAAGCTTTCTTT
CASSHWIGETEAFF
>-|TRBJ1-5|-|TRBV28
TGTGCCAGCAGCCTTATGTCCCGTAATCAGCCCCAGCATTTT
CASSLMSRNQPQHF
>once|TRBJ2-5|TRBD1|TRBV11-2
TGTGCCAGCAGCTTAGATCCAGGGGGCCCGCGGTGGACCCAGTACTTC
CASSLDPGGPRWTQYF
>-|TRBJ2-5|TRBD2|TRBV5-1
TGCGCCAGCAGCATGTTGGCTAGCGGGAGTGGGGAGACCCAGTACTTC
CASSMLASGSGETQYF
>-|TRBJ2-3|TRBD2|TRBV7-3
TGTGCCAGCAGCTTGGGTAGCGGGCCTCAGACAGATACGCAGTATTTT
CASSLGSGPQTDTQYF
>-|TRBJ2-7|-|TRBV2
TGTGCCAGCAGCAGGAGCTCCTACGAGCAGTACTTC
CASSRSSYEQYF